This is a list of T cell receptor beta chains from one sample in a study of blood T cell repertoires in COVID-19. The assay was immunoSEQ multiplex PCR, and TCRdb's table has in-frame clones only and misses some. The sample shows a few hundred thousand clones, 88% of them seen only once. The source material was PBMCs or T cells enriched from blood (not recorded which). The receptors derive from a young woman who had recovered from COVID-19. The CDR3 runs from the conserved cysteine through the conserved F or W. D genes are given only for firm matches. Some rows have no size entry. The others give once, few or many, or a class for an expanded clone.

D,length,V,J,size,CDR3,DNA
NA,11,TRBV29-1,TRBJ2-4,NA,CSVEQVDIQYF,TGCAGCGTTGAGCAGGTAGACATTCAGTACTTC
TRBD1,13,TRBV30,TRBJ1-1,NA,CAWVTGGFTEAFF,TGTGCCTGGGTGACAGGGGGCTTCACTGAAGCTTTCTTT
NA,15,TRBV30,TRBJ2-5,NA,CAWSRGSGNQETQYF,TGTGCCTGGAGTCGGGGTAGCGGCAATCAAGAGACCCAGTACTTC
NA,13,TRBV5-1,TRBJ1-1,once,CVSSFGGSTEAFF,TGCGTCTCCAGCTTTGGTGGGAGCACTGAAGCTTTCTTT
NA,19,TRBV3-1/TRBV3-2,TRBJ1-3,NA,CASSQRTNRAASSGNTIYF,TGTGCCAGCAGCCAACGGACAAACAGGGCGGCTAGCTCTGGAAACACCATATATTTT
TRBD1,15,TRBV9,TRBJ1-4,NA,CASSLRGTGGEKLFF,TGTGCCAGCAGCCTCAGAGGGACAGGGGGCGAGAAACTGTTTTTT
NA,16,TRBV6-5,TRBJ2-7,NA,CASSYNRQSLTYEQYF,TGTGCCAGCAGTTATAATAGACAGTCACTGACCTACGAGCAGTACTTC
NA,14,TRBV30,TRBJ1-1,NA,CASHKGVKDTEAFF,TGTGCCTCACACAAAGGGGTTAAGGACACTGAAGCTTTCTTT
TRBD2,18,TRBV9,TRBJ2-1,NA,CASSVGHSGGSGYNEQFF,TGTGCCAGCAGCGTAGGTCATAGCGGGGGGTCAGGATACAATGAGCAGTTCTTC
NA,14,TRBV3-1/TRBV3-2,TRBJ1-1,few,CASSQPGGYTEAFF,TGTGCCAGCAGCCAACCGGGTGGGTATACTGAAGCTTTCTTT
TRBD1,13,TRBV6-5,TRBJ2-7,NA,CASSGQASYEQYF,TGTGCCAGCAGCGGACAGGCCTCCTACGAGCAGTACTTC
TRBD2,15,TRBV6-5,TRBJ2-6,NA,CASRWAGAGANVLTF,TGTGCCAGCAGGTGGGCGGGGGCTGGGGCCAACGTCCTGACTTTC
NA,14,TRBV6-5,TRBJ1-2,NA,CATRRDAGWYGYTF,TGTGCCACCCGGCGGGACGCCGGTTGGTATGGCTACACCTTC
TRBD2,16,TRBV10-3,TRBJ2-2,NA,CAISAPAGGNTGELFF,TGTGCCATCAGTGCCCCAGCGGGGGGGAACACCGGGGAGCTGTTTTTT
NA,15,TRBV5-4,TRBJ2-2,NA,CASSSPGPATGELFF,TGTGCCAGCAGCAGCCCGGGTCCAGCCACCGGGGAGCTGTTTTTT
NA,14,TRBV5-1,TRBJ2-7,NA,CASSPDSRSYEQYF,TGCGCCAGCAGCCCGGACAGCCGCTCCTACGAGCAGTACTTC
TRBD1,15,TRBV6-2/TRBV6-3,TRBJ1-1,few,CASSLQGAVNTEAFF,TGTGCCAGCAGTTTGCAGGGGGCGGTGAACACTGAAGCTTTCTTT
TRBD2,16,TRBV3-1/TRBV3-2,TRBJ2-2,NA,CASSPSGGAKGGELFF,TGTGCCAGCAGCCCCAGCGGGGGGGCCAAGGGCGGGGAGCTGTTTTTT
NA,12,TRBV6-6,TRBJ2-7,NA,CASSNPPYEQYF,TGTGCCAGCAGTAATCCTCCCTACGAGCAGTACTTC
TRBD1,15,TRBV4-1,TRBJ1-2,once,CASSHQDRVDYGYTF,TGCGCCAGCAGCCACCAGGACAGGGTAGACTATGGCTACACCTTC
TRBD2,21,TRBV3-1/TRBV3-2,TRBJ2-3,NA,CASSQEERGLAGGRTEDTQYF,TGTGCCAGCAGCCAAGAAGAAAGGGGACTAGCGGGGGGGCGAACAGAAGATACGCAGTATTTT
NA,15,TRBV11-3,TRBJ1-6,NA,CARKDRVYYNSPLHF,TGTGCCAGAAAAGATCGGGTGTACTATAATTCACCCCTCCACTTT
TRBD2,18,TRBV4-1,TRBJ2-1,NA,CASSQGPSGGASYNEQFF,TGCGCCAGCAGCCAAGGACCCAGCGGGGGGGCGTCCTACAATGAGCAGTTCTTC
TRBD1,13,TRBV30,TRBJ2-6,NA,CAGQGAGANVLTF,TGTGCCGGACAGGGTGCTGGGGCCAACGTCCTGACTTTC
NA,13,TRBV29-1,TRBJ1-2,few,CSVGAGTSYGYTF,TGCAGCGTTGGGGCAGGGACTTCCTATGGCTACACCTTC
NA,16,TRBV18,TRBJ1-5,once,CASSPFGASSNQPQHF,TGTGCCAGCTCACCTTTTGGGGCCTCAAGCAATCAGCCCCAGCATTTT
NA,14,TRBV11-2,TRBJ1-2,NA,CASSAPGWLYGYTF,TGTGCCAGCAGCGCCCCAGGGTGGCTCTATGGCTACACCTTC
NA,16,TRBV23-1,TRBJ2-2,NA,CASSQSGHYETGELFF,TGCGCCAGCAGTCAATCTGGACACTATGAAACCGGGGAGCTGTTTTTT
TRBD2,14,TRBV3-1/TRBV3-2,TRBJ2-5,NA,CASSQASGVKTQYF,TGTGCCAGCAGCCAGGCTAGCGGGGTAAAGACCCAGTACTTC
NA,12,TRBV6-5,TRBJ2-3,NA,CASSSLENTQYF,TGTGCCAGCAGTTCACTCGAGAATACGCAGTATTTT
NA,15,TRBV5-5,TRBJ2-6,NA,CASKSEGSGANVLTF,TGTGCCAGCAAATCGGAGGGGTCTGGGGCCAACGTCCTGACTTTC
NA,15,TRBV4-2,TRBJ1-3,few,CASSQEGGLGNTIYF,TGTGCCAGCAGCCAAGAGGGGGGGCTTGGAAACACCATATATTTT
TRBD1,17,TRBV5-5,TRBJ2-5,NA,CASSLSLGTGVQETQYF,TGTGCCAGCAGCTTGTCGCTCGGGACAGGGGTCCAAGAGACCCAGTACTTC
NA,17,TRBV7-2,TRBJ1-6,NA,CASSLGGGSSYNSPLHF,TGTGCCAGCAGCTTAGGAGGGGGAAGCTCCTATAATTCACCCCTCCACTTT
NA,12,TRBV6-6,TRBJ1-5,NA,CASSRESQPQHF,TGTGCCAGCAGTCGAGAGAGTCAGCCCCAGCATTTT
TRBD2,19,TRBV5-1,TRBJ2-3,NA,CASSLIPGGSGGEADTQYF,TGCGCCAGCAGCTTGATACCTGGCGGTAGCGGGGGGGAAGCAGATACGCAGTATTTT
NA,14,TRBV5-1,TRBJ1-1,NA,CASSLVSGFTEAFF,TGCGCCAGCAGCTTGGTTTCCGGGTTCACTGAAGCTTTCTTT
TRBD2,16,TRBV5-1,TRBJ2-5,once,CASSLGLAGGGETQYF,TGCGCCAGCAGCTTGGGCCTAGCGGGGGGAGGTGAGACCCAGTACTTC
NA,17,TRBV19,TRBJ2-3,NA,CASNTNSFTAFTDTQYF,TGTGCCAGTAATACTAACTCCTTTACGGCCTTCACAGATACGCAGTATTTT
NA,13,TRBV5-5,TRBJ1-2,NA,CASSLSGNYGYTF,TGTGCCAGCAGCTTGTCCGGGAATTATGGCTACACCTTC
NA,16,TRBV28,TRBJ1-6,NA,CASRLQGGTYNSPLHF,TGTGCCAGCAGGCTCCAAGGGGGTACCTATAATTCACCCCTCCACTTT
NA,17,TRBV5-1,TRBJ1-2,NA,CASSPPWTPGTNYGYTF,TGCGCCAGCAGCCCCCCGTGGACACCTGGAACTAACTATGGCTACACCTTC
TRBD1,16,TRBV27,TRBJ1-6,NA,CASSLIRGQDNSPLHF,TGTGCCAGCAGTTTGATCAGGGGGCAGGATAATTCACCCCTCCACTTT
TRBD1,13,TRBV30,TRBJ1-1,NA,CAWSVQKDRRAFF,TGTGCCTGGAGTGTACAGAAGGACAGGAGGGCTTTCTTT
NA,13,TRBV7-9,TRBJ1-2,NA,CASSSTGPYGYTF,TGTGCCAGCAGCTCCACAGGGCCTTATGGCTACACCTTC
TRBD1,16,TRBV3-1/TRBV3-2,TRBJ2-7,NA,CASSPGQGRSSYEQYF,TGTGCCAGCAGCCCGGGACAGGGTCGATCCTCCTACGAGCAGTACTTC
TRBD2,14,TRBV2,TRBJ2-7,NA,CASSQTSGASEQYF,TGTGCCAGCAGTCAAACTAGCGGGGCCAGCGAGCAGTACTTC
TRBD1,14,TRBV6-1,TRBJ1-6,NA,CASSEMDRATPLHF,TGTGCCAGCAGTGAAATGGACAGGGCTACACCCCTCCACTTT